One and the same sample provided the 12 T cell receptor beta chains below, sequenced in a study of cytomegalovirus exposure and HLA in healthy donors. The primer mix had 60 Vbeta and 13 Jbeta primers. Sequenced by immunoSEQ multiplex PCR; TCRdb stores in-frame clones only, minus some. The sample lists 100,000 to 150,000 clones, around 70% occurring once. The sequenced sample was PBMCs. All receptors come from a male donor in good health and CMV-seronegative.

The CDR3 sequence: CASGLSPNTEAFF. The CDR3 coding sequence is TGTGCCAGCGGACTCTCCCCGAACACTGAAGCTTTCTTT. The chain recombines TRBV27 with TRBJ1-1; D remains ambiguous. CDR3 length: 13 residues. The germline V gene encodes CDR1 MNHEY and CDR2 SMNVEV (reference sequence). Trimming left V 8 bases short and J 1 base short, with 11 bases between.

The gene calls are TRBV27 and TRBJ2-3; a possible D gene is TRBD2 (5 bases). The CDR3 runs 17 residues. Trimming took off 7 bases at V and 0 bases at J, with 20 bases between the two ends. Germline CDR1 reads MNHEY; CDR2 reads SMNVEV (reference sequence). CDR3 amino acids: CASKSGYSRTSTDTQYF. The CDR3 coding sequence is TGTGCCAGCAAATCGGGATATAGCAGAACTAGCACAGATACGCAGTATTTT.

The chain uses TRBV19 and TRBJ1-6; TRBD1 matches 8 bases. Germline V gene sequence: CDR1 LNHDA, CDR2 SQIVND (reference sequence). This CDR3 comprises 13 residues. The J segment lost 11 bases and the V segment lost 6 bases, leaving 6 bases of the junction unmatched. The CDR3 loop is CASSDRGQPPLHF. DNA of the CDR3: TGTGCCAGTAGCGACAGGGGACAGCCACCCCTCCACTTT. Full variable domain (outside the CDR3, taken from reference TRBV19 and TRBJ1-6): DGGITQSPKYLFRKEGQNVTLSCEQNLNHDAMYWYRQDPGQGLRLIYYSQIVNDFQKGDIAEGYSVSREKKESFPLTVTSAQKNPTAFYLCASSDRGQPPLHFGNGTRLTVT.

The V gene is TRBV5-1, the J gene TRBJ2-5; 8 bases agree with TRBD1. There are 15 residues in the CDR3. V shed 4 bases, J shed 5 bases, and the junction held 10 bases outside the gene matches. The germline CDR1 and CDR2 sequences are SGHRS and YFSETQ. For the CDR3, the DNA is TGCGCCAGCAGCACCGGGGCAGGGGGCGTCGAGACCCAGTACTTC. It yields the protein CASSTGAGGVETQYF. Supplemented by reference TRBV5-1 and TRBJ2-5, the full variable domain reads KAGVTQTPRYLIKTRGQQVTLSCSPISGHRSVSWYQQTPGQGLQFLFEYFSETQRNKGNFPGRFSGRQFSNSRSEMNVSTLELGDSALYLCASSTGAGGVETQYFGPGTRLLVL.

This rearrangement joins TRBV9 to TRBJ2-3; 7 bases line up with TRBD2. This CDR3 contains 19 residues. Losses at the gene ends were 2 bases for V and 0 bases for J; bases not matched to a gene: 15. Per germline, CDR1 SGDLS and CDR2 YYNGEE. CDR3 DNA sequence: TGTGCCAGCAGCGTTAATCCGGGACTACAATACACAAGCACAGATACGCAGTATTTT. It encodes CASSVNPGLQYTSTDTQYF.

This clone was observed once. The chain employs TRBV11-2 and TRBJ2-5; 9 bases line up with TRBD1. The closer fit of TRBJ2-7 to the DNA end suggests the J call may be wrong. The CDR3 sequence is 17 residues long. Germline lookup yields CDR1 SGHAT and CDR2 FQNNGV. The CDR3 loop reads CASSLVWRDRDSHEQYF. The DNA for the CDR3 is TGTGCCAGCAGCTTAGTCTGGAGGGACAGGGATAGCCACGAGCAGTACTTC.

The V and J genes are TRBV28 and TRBJ1-4; D not certain. CDR3 length: 12 amino acids. V gave up 6 bases and J gave up 8 bases, with 10 bases separating them. In germline, CDR1 is MDHEN, CDR2 SYDVKM. The CDR3 coding sequence is TGTGCCAGCAGCGAGAAGGAGGAAAAACTGTTTTTT. Translated, it gives CASSEKEEKLFF.

The chain has TRBV5-4 and TRBJ2-2; a weak D match, TRBD2 (7 bases). Germline CDR1 is SGHNT and CDR2 is YYREEE (reference sequence). The CDR3 loop spans 15 amino acids. V shed 3 bases and J shed 5 bases, with 14 bases lying between them. The CDR3, as DNA: TGTGCCAGCAGCTCTGGGAGGGGGGGGACCGGGGAGCTGTTTTTT. Encoded protein: CASSSGRGGTGELFF.

The chain is built from TRBV19 and TRBJ1-1; perhaps TRBD1 as D (6 bases). Germline V gives CDR1 LNHDA, CDR2 SQIVND (reference sequence). V was pared by 4 bases and J by 0 bases, with 6 bases between. The CDR3 is made up of 13 amino acids. This CDR3 is CASSNRVNTEAFF. CDR3 nucleotide sequence: TGTGCCAGTAGTAACAGGGTGAACACTGAAGCTTTCTTT.

The J gene is TRBJ1-1, the V gene TRBV5-4; D is unclear. The CDR3 sequence is 13 residues long. Looked up from germline, CDR1 is SGHNT and CDR2 is YYREEE (reference sequence). Trimming left V 0 bases short and J 3 bases short, with 6 bases between. The DNA of the CDR3 is TGTGCCAGCAGCTTGGGCAGTCACACTGAAGCTTTCTTT. The encoded protein is CASSLGSHTEAFF.

This clone has more than one count but fewer than ten. The chain's CDR3 is CASSYYGQANTEAFF. CDR3 bases: TGCGCCAGCAGTTACTATGGACAGGCGAACACTGAAGCTTTCTTT. V is TRBV5-1 and J is TRBJ1-1, with 7 nucleotides matching TRBD1. Germline CDR1 SGHRS, CDR2 YFSETQ. The CDR3 totals 15 residues. Losses at the gene ends were 5 bases for V and 1 base for J; bases not matched to a gene: 8.

In this sample, this clone turned up once. CDR3 residues: CASSRSGGGTGELFF. The CDR3 bases are TGTGCCAGCAGTCGTTCCGGGGGAGGCACCGGGGAGCTGTTTTTT. J is TRBJ2-2 and V is TRBV28; a weak D match, TRBD2 (6 bases). The ends were cut back, 5 bases at V and 4 bases at J, with 14 bases in the middle. CDR1 MDHEN and CDR2 SYDVKM come from the germline V gene. The CDR3 is made up of 15 amino acids.